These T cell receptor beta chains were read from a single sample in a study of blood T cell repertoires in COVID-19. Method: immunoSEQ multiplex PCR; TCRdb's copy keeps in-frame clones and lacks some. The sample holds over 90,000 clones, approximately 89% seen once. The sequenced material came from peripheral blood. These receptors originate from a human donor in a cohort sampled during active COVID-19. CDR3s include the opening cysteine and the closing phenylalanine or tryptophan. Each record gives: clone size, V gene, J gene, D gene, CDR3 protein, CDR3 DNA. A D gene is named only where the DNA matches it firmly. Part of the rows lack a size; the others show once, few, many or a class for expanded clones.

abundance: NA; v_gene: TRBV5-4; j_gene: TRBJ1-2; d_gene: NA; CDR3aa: CASSLGQGVYGYTF; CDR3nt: TGTGCCAGCAGCTTGGGGCAGGGTGTCTATGGCTACACCTTC
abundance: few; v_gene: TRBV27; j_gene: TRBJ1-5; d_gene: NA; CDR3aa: CASRSQRNQPQHF; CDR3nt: TGTGCCAGCAGGTCCCAGCGGAATCAGCCCCAGCATTTT
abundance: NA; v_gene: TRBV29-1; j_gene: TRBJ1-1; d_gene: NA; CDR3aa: CSGGSTGPGEAFF; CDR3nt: TGCAGCGGGGGGTCAACAGGGCCTGGGGAAGCTTTCTTT
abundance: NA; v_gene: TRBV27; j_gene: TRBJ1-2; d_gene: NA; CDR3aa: CASSFSTRQDYGYTF; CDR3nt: TGTGCCAGCAGTTTTTCGACGCGGCAAGACTATGGCTACACCTTC
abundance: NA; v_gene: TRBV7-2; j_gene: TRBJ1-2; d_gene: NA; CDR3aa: CASSPDVGVWGYTF; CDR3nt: TGTGCCAGCAGCCCCGACGTCGGGGTCTGGGGCTACACCTTC
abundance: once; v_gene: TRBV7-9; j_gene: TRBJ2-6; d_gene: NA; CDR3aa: CASSLRRFGGSGANVLTF; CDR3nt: TGTGCCAGCAGCTTAAGGCGGTTTGGAGGGTCTGGGGCCAACGTCCTGACTTTC
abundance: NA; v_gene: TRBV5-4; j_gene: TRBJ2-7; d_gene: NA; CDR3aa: CASSLEGGRYEQYF; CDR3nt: TGTGCCAGCAGCTTGGAGGGGGGGCGGTACGAGCAGTACTTC
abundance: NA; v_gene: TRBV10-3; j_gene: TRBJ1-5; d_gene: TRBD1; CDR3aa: CAISESDRGAMTPQHF; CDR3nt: TGTGCCATCAGTGAGTCGGACAGGGGTGCGATGACGCCCCAGCATTTT
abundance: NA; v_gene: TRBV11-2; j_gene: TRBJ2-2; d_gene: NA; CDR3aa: CASTLDRRYTGELFF; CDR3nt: TGTGCCAGCACCCTCGACAGGAGATACACCGGGGAGCTGTTTTTT
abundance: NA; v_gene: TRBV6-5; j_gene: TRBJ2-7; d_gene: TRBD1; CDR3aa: CAAGTGGPYEQYF; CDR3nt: TGTGCAGCCGGGACAGGGGGTCCCTACGAGCAGTACTTC
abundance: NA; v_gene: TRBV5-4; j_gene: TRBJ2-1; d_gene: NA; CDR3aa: CASSLKGVHTHNEQFF; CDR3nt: TGTGCCAGCAGCTTGAAGGGGGTTCACACACACAATGAGCAGTTCTTC
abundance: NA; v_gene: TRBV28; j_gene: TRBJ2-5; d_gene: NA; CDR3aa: CASSFTTVQETQYF; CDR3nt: TGTGCCAGCAGTTTCACGACAGTCCAAGAGACCCAGTACTTC
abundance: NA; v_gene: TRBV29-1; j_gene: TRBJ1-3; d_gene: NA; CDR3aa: CSAMRGAGNTIYF; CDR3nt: TGCAGCGCCATGCGGGGTGCTGGAAACACCATATATTTT
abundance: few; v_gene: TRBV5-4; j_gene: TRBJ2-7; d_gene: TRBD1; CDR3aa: CASRRPGQGYEQYF; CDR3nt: TGTGCCAGCAGGAGACCGGGACAGGGATACGAGCAGTACTTC
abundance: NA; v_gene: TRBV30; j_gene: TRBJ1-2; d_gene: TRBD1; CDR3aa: CAWTPQGPYGYTF; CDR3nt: TGTGCCTGGACCCCACAGGGGCCCTATGGCTACACCTTC
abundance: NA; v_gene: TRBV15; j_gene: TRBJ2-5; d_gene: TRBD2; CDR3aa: CATSRGLSGGVQETQYF; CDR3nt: TGTGCCACCAGCAGAGGATTAAGCGGGGGGGTCCAAGAGACCCAGTACTTC
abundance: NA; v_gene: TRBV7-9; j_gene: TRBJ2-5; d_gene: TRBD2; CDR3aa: CASSEGLAGGETQYF; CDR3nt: TGTGCCAGCAGCGAGGGACTAGCGGGTGGGGAGACCCAGTACTTC
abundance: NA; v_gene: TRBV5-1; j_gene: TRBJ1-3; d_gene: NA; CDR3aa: CASRSPGTGDSGNTIYF; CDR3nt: TGCGCCAGCAGATCACCCGGGACGGGAGACTCTGGAAACACCATATATTTT
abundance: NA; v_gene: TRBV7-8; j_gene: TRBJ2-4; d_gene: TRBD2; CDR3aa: CASTPLAGSAKNIQYF; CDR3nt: TGTGCCAGCACACCACTAGCGGGGAGTGCCAAAAACATTCAGTACTTC
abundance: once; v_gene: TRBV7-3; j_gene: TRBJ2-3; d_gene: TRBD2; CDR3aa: CASSTSTGGRDTQYF; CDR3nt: TGTGCCAGCAGCACCAGTACGGGGGGTAGAGATACGCAGTATTTT
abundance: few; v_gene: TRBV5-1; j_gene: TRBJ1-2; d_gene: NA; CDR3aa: CASSLAPGAPTGYTF; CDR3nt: TGCGCCAGCAGCTTGGCCCCAGGGGCACCGACGGGCTACACCTTC
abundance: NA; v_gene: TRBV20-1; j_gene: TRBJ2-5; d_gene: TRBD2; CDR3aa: CSASRAGGDQETQYF; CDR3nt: TGCAGTGCTAGTCGAGCGGGGGGAGACCAAGAGACCCAGTACTTC
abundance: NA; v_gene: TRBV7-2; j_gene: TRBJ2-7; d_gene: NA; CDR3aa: CASSLTAGNYEQYF; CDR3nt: TGTGCCAGCAGCTTAACCGCAGGGAACTACGAGCAGTACTTC
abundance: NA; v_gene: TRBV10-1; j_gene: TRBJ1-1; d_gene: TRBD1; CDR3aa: CASSASLQGSNTEAFF; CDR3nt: TGCGCCAGCAGTGCATCCTTACAGGGGTCGAACACTGAAGCTTTCTTT
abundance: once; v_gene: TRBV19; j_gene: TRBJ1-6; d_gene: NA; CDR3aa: CASSGQTAMKASPLHF; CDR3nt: TGTGCCAGTAGTGGTCAGACAGCCATGAAGGCCTCGCCCCTCCACTTT
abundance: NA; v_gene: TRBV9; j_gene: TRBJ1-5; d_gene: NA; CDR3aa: CASSPGGGRRNQPQHF; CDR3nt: TGTGCCAGCAGCCCCGGGGGGGGGCGACGGAATCAGCCCCAGCATTTT
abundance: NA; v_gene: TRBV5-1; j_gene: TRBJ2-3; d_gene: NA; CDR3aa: CASSTGSEAVDTQYF; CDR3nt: TGCGCCAGCAGCACCGGCTCCGAGGCGGTAGATACGCAGTATTTT
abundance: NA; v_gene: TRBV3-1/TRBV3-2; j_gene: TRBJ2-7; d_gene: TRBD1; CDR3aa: CASVPGTGSYEQYF; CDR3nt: TGTGCCAGCGTACCCGGGACAGGGTCCTACGAGCAGTACTTC
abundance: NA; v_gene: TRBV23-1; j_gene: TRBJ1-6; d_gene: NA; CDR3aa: CASSQSSLRSNSPLHF; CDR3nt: TGCGCCAGCAGTCAATCCAGTTTAAGGAGCAATTCACCCCTCCACTTT
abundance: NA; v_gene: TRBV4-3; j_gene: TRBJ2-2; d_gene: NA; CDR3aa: CASSQEPRRNTGELFF; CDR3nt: TGCGCCAGCAGCCAAGAGCCCCGGAGGAACACCGGGGAGCTGTTTTTT
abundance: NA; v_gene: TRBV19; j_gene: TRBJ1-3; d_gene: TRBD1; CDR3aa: CASSTGQQGNTIYF; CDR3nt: TGTGCCAGTAGTACGGGACAGCAGGGAAACACCATATATTTT
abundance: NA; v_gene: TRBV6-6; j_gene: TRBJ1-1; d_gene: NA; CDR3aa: CASSSFMARNTEAFF; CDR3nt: TGTGCCAGCAGTTCCTTCATGGCCAGGAACACTGAAGCTTTCTTT
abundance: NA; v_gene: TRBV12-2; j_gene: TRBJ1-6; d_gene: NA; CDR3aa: CASRLSIWGGESPLHF; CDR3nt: TGTGCAAGTCGCTTGAGTATTTGGGGCGGGGAATCACCCCTCCACTTT
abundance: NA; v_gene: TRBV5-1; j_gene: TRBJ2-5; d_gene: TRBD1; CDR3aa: CASSPTGIQETQYF; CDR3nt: TGCGCCAGCAGCCCGACAGGGATCCAAGAGACCCAGTACTTC
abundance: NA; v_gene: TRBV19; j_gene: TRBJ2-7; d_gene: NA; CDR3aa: CASSIVHQGLEQYF; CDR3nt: TGTGCCAGTAGTATCGTCCACCAGGGCCTCGAGCAGTACTTC
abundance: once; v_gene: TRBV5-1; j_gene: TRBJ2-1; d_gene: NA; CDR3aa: CASYNHPSEADNEQFF; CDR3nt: TGCGCCAGCTACAACCATCCAAGTGAGGCCGACAATGAGCAGTTCTTC
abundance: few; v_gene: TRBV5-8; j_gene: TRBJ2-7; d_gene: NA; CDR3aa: CASSLAWAGASEQYF; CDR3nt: TGTGCCAGCAGCTTGGCTTGGGCGGGGGCCTCCGAGCAGTACTTC
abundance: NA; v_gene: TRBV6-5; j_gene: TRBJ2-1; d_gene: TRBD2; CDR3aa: CASRLSGGSYNEQFF; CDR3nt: TGTGCCAGCAGACTGAGCGGGGGCTCCTACAATGAGCAGTTCTTC
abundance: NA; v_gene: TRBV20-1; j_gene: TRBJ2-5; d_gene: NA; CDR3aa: CSAGDVRAGQETQYF; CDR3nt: TGCAGTGCTGGTGATGTGAGGGCCGGGCAAGAGACCCAGTACTTC
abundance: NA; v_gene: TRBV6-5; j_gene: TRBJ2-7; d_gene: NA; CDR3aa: CASRRDASGHEQYF; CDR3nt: TGTGCCAGCAGGCGGGACGCATCAGGCCACGAGCAGTACTTC
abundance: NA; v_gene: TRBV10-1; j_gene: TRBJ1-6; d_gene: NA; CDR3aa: CASSDEGVGRRSPLHF; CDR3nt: TGCGCCAGCAGTGATGAGGGGGTTGGCAGAAGGTCACCCCTCCACTTT